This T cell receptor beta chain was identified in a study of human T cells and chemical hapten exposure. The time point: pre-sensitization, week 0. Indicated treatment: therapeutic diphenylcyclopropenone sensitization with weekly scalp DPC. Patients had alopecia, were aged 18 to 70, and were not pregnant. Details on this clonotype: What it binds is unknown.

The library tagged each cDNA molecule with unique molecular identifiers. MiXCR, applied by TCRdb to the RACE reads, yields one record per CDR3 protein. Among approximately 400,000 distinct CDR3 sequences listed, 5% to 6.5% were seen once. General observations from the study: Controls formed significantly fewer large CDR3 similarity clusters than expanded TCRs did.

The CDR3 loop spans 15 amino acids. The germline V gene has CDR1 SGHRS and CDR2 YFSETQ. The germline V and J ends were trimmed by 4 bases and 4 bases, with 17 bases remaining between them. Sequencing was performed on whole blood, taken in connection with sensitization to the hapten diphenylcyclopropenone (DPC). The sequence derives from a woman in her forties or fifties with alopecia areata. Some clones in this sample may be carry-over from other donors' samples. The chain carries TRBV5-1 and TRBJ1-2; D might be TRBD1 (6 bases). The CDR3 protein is CASSPTLDRSYGYTF. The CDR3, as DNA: TGCGCCAGCAGCCCAACACTAGACAGGAGCTATGGCTACACCTTC.